This T cell receptor beta chain was sequenced during a study of identical twins. V shed 2 bases and J shed 2 bases, with 19 bases lying between them. CDR1 is PRHDT, CDR2 FYEKMQ, per germline (reference sequence). This CDR3 is 17 amino acids long. MiXCR was run by TCRdb on the 5' RACE reads, yielding one entry per CDR3 protein. Counted here are about 220,000 distinct CDR3 sequences, around 7.6% occurring once; the ten biggest clones make up under 6.5%. These data also featured in a second study, about yellow fever vaccine responses in identical twins.

The sequencing input was CD8+ T cells sorted from blood. The chain uses TRBV13 and TRBJ2-7; D gene uncertain. This receptor was obtained from a woman aged 18-29 years in good health. In nucleotides, the CDR3 is TGTGCCAGCAGCTTAAGGCCTCCCCAAGTAATGGCCTACGAGCAGTACTTC. Its translation is CASSLRPPQVMAYEQYF.